This T cell receptor beta chain was documented in a study of blood T cell repertoires in COVID-19. CDR3 size: 15 residues. The V gene's germline CDR1 is LNHNV and CDR2 YYDKDF (reference sequence). The junction had 3 bases not matched to a gene; V was cut back by 0 bases and J by 4 bases. This clone was seen a single time. The table came from immunoSEQ multiplex PCR; TCRdb's copy has only in-frame clones and leaves some out. The sample comprises roughly 200,000 clones, 84% of which are singletons, and 5.1% rests with the top ten. Sequenced: peripheral blood. The clonotype originates from a woman aged 70 to 79 with active or convalescent COVID-19. The rearrangement uses TRBV15 and TRBJ1-2; 9 bases fit TRBD1. The CDR3: CATSRDRDRAYGYTF. Written as DNA, the CDR3 is TGTGCCACCAGCAGAGATCGGGACAGGGCCTATGGCTACACCTTC.